This T cell receptor beta chain was recovered during a study of cytomegalovirus exposure and HLA in healthy donors. Of note for this clone: Its target is not known.

The PCR ran on 60 Vbeta and 13 Jbeta primers. Assay: immunoSEQ multiplex PCR; the TCRdb copy retains only in-frame clones and omits some. The sample contains 75,000 to 90,000 clones, 65% to 80% of which appear only once. General observations from the study: Accurate predictions that matched the HLA-A and HLA-B alleles of most subjects were reportedly made from TCR beta sequences.

The V segment lost 1 base and the J segment 7 bases; nucleotides outside the gene matches: 13. Germline V CDR1 and CDR2: SGDLS, YYNGEE. There are 16 residues in the CDR3. This receptor was obtained from a middle-aged woman in good health and CMV-seropositive. The V call is TRBV9, the J call TRBJ2-5, with 7 bases that match TRBD1. Sequenced input: PBMCs. The CDR3 is CASSVLEGGLGVTQYF. In DNA, the CDR3 is TGTGCCAGCAGCGTATTAGAAGGGGGCCTGGGGGTGACCCAGTACTTC. Looking up the rest from reference TRBV9 and TRBJ2-5 gives the full variable domain: DSGVTQTPKHLITATGQRVTLRCSPRSGDLSVYWYQQSLDQGLQFLIQYYNGEERAKGNILERFSAQQFPDLHSELNLSSLELGDSALYFCASSVLEGGLGVTQYFGPGTRLLVL.